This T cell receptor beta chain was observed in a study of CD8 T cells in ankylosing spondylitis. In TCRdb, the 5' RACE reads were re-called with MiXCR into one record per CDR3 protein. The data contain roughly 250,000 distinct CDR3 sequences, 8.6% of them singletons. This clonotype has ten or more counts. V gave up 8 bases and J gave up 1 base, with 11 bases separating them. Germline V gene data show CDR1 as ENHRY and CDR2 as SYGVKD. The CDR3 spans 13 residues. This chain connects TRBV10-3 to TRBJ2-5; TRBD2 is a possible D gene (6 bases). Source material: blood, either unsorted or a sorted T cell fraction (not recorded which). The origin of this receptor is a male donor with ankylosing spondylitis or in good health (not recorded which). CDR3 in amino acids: CAIGAGTQETQYF. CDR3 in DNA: TGTGCCATCGGGGCGGGAACCCAAGAGACCCAGTACTTC.